This TCR beta chain emerged from a study of CD8 T cells in Susac syndrome. RNA was extracted with the RNeasy kit, and a quantity of about 0.45 to 1 ug was reverse transcribed using random hexamers. Amplification of TCR beta CDR3 by immunoSEQ multiplex PCR spanned 54 Vbeta and 13 Jbeta. TCRdb re-called the immunoSEQ multiplex PCR reads with MiXCR, one entry per CDR3 protein. Of under 95,000 distinct CDR3 sequences listed, about 95% are singletons. Sequencing of TCR beta was undertaken in CD8+ and CD4+ T cells derived from blood. J gave up 3 bases and V 7 bases, and 3 bases lay outside the gene matches. Germline CDR1 MNHEY, CDR2 SMNVEV (reference sequence). The length of the CDR3 is 13 residues.

The chain couples TRBV27 to TRBJ2-1; TRBD2 agrees at 7 bases. This sequence originates from a human donor with Susac syndrome. Material: CD4+ T cells from PBMCs. CDR3 in DNA: TGTGCCAGCATGCCTAGCGGCTACAATGAGCAGTTCTTC. Translated, it gives CASMPSGYNEQFF.